A selection of T cell receptor beta chains follows, all from one sample in a study of T-cell reconstitution after alpha-beta-depleted transplantation in children. TCRdb re-called the PCR reads with MiXCR, one entry per CDR3 protein. This table has 200,000 to 250,000 distinct CDR3 sequences, 9.5% to 13% appearing once. Sequencing used PBMCs, obtained before TCRalphabeta/CD19-depleted stem cell transplant. The receptors were sampled from a child under two years old with acute myeloid leukemia, due to receive a stem cell transplant. Both conserved end residues are part of each CDR3. The D gene is left open where the match is weak. Expanded clones are given a class, and other clones once, few, many or no size at all.

clone_size | d_call | j_call | v_call | cdr3_length | cdr3_aa | cdr3_nt
many | NA | TRBJ2-1 | TRBV7-2 | 16 | CASSLVYGSSYNEQFF | TGTGCCAGCAGCTTAGTGTACGGAAGCTCCTACAATGAGCAGTTCTTC
NA | TRBD2 | TRBJ2-3 | TRBV3-1 | 19 | CACRRRGGASIRSTDTQYF | TGTGCCTGCAGACGACGGGGGGGGGCCAGTATTCGTAGCACAGATACGCAGTATTTT
NA | TRBD2 | TRBJ2-1 | TRBV20-1 | 15 | CSAILAGGPYNEQFF | TGCAGTGCTATCCTAGCGGGGGGCCCGTACAATGAGCAGTTCTTC
many | NA | TRBJ2-1 | TRBV5-1 | 18 | CASSLIVSSHDSYNEQFF | TGCGCCAGCAGCTTAATCGTATCGAGCCATGACTCCTACAATGAGCAGTTCTTC
many | NA | TRBJ2-7 | TRBV5-1 | 13 | CASSFSSSYEQYF | TGCGCCAGCAGCTTTTCAAGCTCCTACGAGCAGTACTTC
many | NA | TRBJ2-5 | TRBV20-1 | 14 | CSARRGGRQETQYF | TGCAGTGCTAGGCGTGGCGGGCGCCAAGAGACCCAGTACTTC
NA | TRBD2 | TRBJ2-7 | TRBV7-9 | 15 | CASSLIAGPAYEQYF | TGTGCCAGCAGCTTGATAGCGGGTCCTGCCTACGAGCAGTACTTC
many | TRBD1 | TRBJ2-1 | TRBV10-3 | 14 | CAISYRGGYNEQFF | TGTGCCATCAGTTACAGGGGCGGCTACAATGAGCAGTTCTTC
many | TRBD2 | TRBJ2-5 | TRBV20-1 | 16 | CSATPGLAYYQETQYF | TGCAGTGCAACGCCGGGACTAGCGTACTACCAAGAGACCCAGTACTTC
many | NA | TRBJ1-4 | TRBV12-3/TRBV12-4 | 12 | CASSFLNEKLFF | TGTGCCAGCAGTTTCCTCAATGAAAAACTGTTTTTT
NA | NA | TRBJ2-1 | TRBV19 | 16 | CASSIDRQFSYNEQFF | TGTGCCAGTAGTATAGATAGGCAGTTCTCCTACAATGAGCAGTTCTTC
many | TRBD2 | TRBJ2-5 | TRBV5-1 | 18 | CASSSDSYSGRVWETQYF | TGCGCCAGCAGCTCGGACAGCTATAGCGGGAGAGTTTGGGAGACCCAGTACTTC
many | TRBD1 | TRBJ1-5 | TRBV7-2 | 15 | CASSWTGYSNQPQHF | TGTGCCAGCAGCTGGACAGGCTATAGCAATCAGCCCCAGCATTTT
NA | NA | TRBJ1-5 | TRBV30 | 13 | CAWRTNSNQPQHF | TGTGCCTGGAGGACAAATAGCAATCAGCCCCAGCATTTT
many | TRBD2 | TRBJ2-1 | TRBV5-6 | 16 | CASSLLAGGPVNEQFF | TGTGCCAGCAGCCTACTAGCGGGAGGGCCTGTAAATGAGCAGTTCTTC
many | TRBD1 | TRBJ1-5 | TRBV10-2 | 14 | CASSAGTGYQPQHF | TGCGCCAGCAGTGCCGGGACAGGGTATCAGCCCCAGCATTTT